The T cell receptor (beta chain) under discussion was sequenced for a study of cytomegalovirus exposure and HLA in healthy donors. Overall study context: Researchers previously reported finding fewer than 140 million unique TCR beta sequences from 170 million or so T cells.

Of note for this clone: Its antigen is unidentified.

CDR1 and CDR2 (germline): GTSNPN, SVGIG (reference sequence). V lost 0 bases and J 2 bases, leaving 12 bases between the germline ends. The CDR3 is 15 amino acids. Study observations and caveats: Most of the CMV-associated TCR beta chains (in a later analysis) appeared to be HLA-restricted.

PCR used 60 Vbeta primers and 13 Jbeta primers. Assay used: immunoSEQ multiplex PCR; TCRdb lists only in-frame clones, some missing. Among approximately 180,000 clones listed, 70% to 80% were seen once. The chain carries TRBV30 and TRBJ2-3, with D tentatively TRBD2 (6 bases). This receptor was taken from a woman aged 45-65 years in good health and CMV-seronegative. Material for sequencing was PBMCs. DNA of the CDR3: TGTGCCTGGAGTGTAGGGCTAGCGAACACAGATACGCAGTATTTT. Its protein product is CAWSVGLANTDTQYF.